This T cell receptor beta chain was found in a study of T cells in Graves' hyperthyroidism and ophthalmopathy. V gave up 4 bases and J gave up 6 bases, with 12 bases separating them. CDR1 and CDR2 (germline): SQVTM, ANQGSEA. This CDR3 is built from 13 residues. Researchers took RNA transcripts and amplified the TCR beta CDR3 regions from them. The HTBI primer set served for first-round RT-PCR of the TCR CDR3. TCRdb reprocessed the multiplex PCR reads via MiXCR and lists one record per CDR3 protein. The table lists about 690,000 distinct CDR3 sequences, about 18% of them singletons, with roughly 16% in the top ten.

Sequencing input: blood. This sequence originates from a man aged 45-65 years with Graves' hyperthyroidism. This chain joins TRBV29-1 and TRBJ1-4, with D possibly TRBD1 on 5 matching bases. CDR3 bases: TGCAGCGTTGCGGGGGGTTTGTATGAAAAACTGTTTTTT. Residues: CSVAGGLYEKLFF. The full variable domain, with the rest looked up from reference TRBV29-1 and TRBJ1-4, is SAVISQKPSRDICQRGTSLTIQCQVDSQVTMMFWYRQQPGQSLTLIATANQGSEATYESGFVIDKFPISRPNLTFSTLTVSNMSPEDSSIYLCSVAGGLYEKLFFGSGTQLSVL.